A selection of T cell receptor beta chains follows, all from one sample in a study of identical twins. TCRdb reprocessed the 5' RACE reads via MiXCR and lists one record per CDR3 protein. Here the sample spans about 490,000 distinct CDR3 sequences, about 15% being singletons. This same sample was also part of a study on yellow fever vaccine responses in identical twins.

Sequencing was done on a sample of CD4+ T cells sorted from blood. Receptors originate from a woman in her late teens or twenties in good health. Each CDR3 is given with its conserved first and last residue. The D gene is left open where the match is weak.

D | J | V | CDR3
NA | TRBJ1-2 | TRBV24-1 | CATSDSRARGYGYTF
NA | TRBJ2-7 | TRBV9 | CASSVEGYEQYF
TRBD2 | TRBJ2-3 | TRBV7-8 | CASSSSGGSLRTDTQYF
NA | TRBJ1-2 | TRBV19 | CASSGQFYYGYTF
NA | TRBJ1-5 | TRBV5-1 | CASSLLGWPQHF
NA | TRBJ1-2 | TRBV6-1 | CASSPAQRNIHYGYTF
TRBD2 | TRBJ2-2 | TRBV7-3 | CAFCLILSGGSNTGELFF
NA | TRBJ2-7 | TRBV18 | CASSPTRTPPPYEQYF
NA | TRBJ2-1 | TRBV20-1 | CSALSQGWDEQFF
TRBD1 | TRBJ2-5 | TRBV24-1 | CATSDIPGQGPETQYF
TRBD2 | TRBJ2-2 | TRBV5-1 | CATAGGAVPTGELFF
NA | TRBJ1-2 | TRBV28 | CASSYEGVEGYTF
TRBD2 | TRBJ2-1 | TRBV20-1 | CSAISGAYNEQFF
TRBD2 | TRBJ2-3 | TRBV2 | CASSEAGGWRTQYF
NA | TRBJ1-4 | TRBV20-1 | CSALGEKLFF
NA | TRBJ1-4 | TRBV2 | CASSLTRGLFF